A selection of T cell receptor beta chains follows, all from one sample in a study of blood T cell repertoires in COVID-19. Sequenced by immunoSEQ multiplex PCR; TCRdb stores in-frame clones only, minus some. The table lists roughly 180,000 clones, around 85% of them singletons. The sequenced material came from peripheral blood. All receptors derive from a man in his sixties who had recovered from COVID-19. Both conserved end residues are part of each CDR3. D genes are given only for firm matches. Clone size appears in some rows only: once, few, many, or a class for an expanded clone.

CASSLDGGLYEQYF	TGTGCCAGCAGCTTGGACGGGGGGCTATACGAGCAGTACTTC	TRBJ2-7	TRBV5-4	few	-
CASSTDPGMVGYTF	TGTGCCAGTAGTACGGACCCGGGGATGGTTGGCTACACCTTC	TRBJ1-2	TRBV19	-	-
CASSIVAGGAGVYNEQFF	TGTGCCAGTAGTATTGTAGCGGGGGGCGCCGGGGTTTACAATGAGCAGTTCTTC	TRBJ2-1	TRBV19	-	TRBD2
CASSQEGRGTGNEKLFF	TGCGCCAGCAGCCAAGAAGGGAGGGGGACAGGGAATGAAAAACTGTTTTTT	TRBJ1-4	TRBV4-3	few	TRBD1
CATSGGASYEQYF	TGTGCCACCAGTGGTGGGGCATCCTACGAGCAGTACTTC	TRBJ2-7	TRBV24-1	-	-
CASSQELPTGTGSYEQYF	TGTGCCAGCAGCCAAGAACTTCCTACAGGAACGGGCTCCTACGAGCAGTACTTC	TRBJ2-7	TRBV3-1/TRBV3-2	-	-
CASTYGGVGNTIYF	TGTGCCAGCACCTACGGAGGGGTCGGAAACACCATATATTTT	TRBJ1-3	TRBV6-5	-	-
CASSNAGTVGFF	TGTGCCAGTAGCAACGCAGGGACAGTGGGGTTCTTC	TRBJ2-1	TRBV19	-	TRBD1
CASSSTGGFGYTF	TGTGCCAGCAGTTCCACAGGGGGCTTTGGCTACACCTTC	TRBJ1-2	TRBV6-6	-	TRBD1
CASSRRTGDTEAFF	TGTGCCAGCAGTCGTAGGACAGGGGACACTGAAGCTTTCTTT	TRBJ1-1	TRBV6-5	-	TRBD1
CSVVRGNGYTF	TGCAGCGTTGTGAGAGGGAATGGCTACACCTTC	TRBJ1-2	TRBV29-1	-	-
CASSFRDRKTGELFF	TGTGCCAGCAGCTTTCGGGACAGGAAGACCGGGGAGCTGTTTTTT	TRBJ2-2	TRBV5-6	few	TRBD1
CASSSPGGPNYGYTF	TGTGCCAGCAGCTCCCCGGGGGGGCCTAACTATGGCTACACCTTC	TRBJ1-2	TRBV7-9	once	-
CASSLRDRAAEAFF	TGTGCCAGCAGCCTAAGGGACAGGGCGGCTGAAGCTTTCTTT	TRBJ1-1	TRBV7-9	-	TRBD1
CASSLVFGGEDTQYF	TGTGCCAGCAGCTTAGTCTTTGGGGGGGAAGATACGCAGTATTTT	TRBJ2-3	TRBV7-9	-	TRBD2
CASSQGGSNQPQHF	TGTGCCAGCAGCCAGGGGGGCAGTAATCAGCCCCAGCATTTT	TRBJ1-5	TRBV11-2	-	TRBD1
CASSRDTGELFF	TGTGCCAGCAGTCGGGACACCGGGGAGCTGTTTTTT	TRBJ2-2	TRBV6-5	many	-
CASSLGGFKAFF	TGTGCCAGCAGTTTAGGGGGCTTTAAAGCTTTCTTT	TRBJ1-1	TRBV12-3/TRBV12-4	few	-
CASSLDFPSYNEQFF	TGCGCCAGCAGCTTGGACTTTCCGTCCTACAATGAGCAGTTCTTC	TRBJ2-1	TRBV5-1	-	-
CASSFTTGTDTQYF	TGTGCCAGCAGCTTCACAACCGGCACAGATACGCAGTATTTT	TRBJ2-3	TRBV11-3	-	-
CASSRVGGIRAGETQYF	TGTGCCAGCAGCCGAGTTGGGGGGATAAGAGCTGGGGAGACCCAGTACTTC	TRBJ2-5	TRBV3-1/TRBV3-2	-	-
CASRGGGNEQFF	TGTGCCAGCAGGGGCGGGGGCAATGAGCAGTTCTTC	TRBJ2-1	TRBV2	few	TRBD2
CASRVTGMNSNQPQHF	TGTGCCAGTAGGGTCACAGGGATGAATAGCAATCAGCCCCAGCATTTT	TRBJ1-5	TRBV19	-	-
CASRRTTSPLSRAPAGELFF	TGCGCCAGCAGACGAACCACCTCCCCCCTATCCAGGGCGCCGGCCGGGGAGCTGTTTTTT	TRBJ2-2	TRBV4-1	-	-
CASSSRGIGVNTEAFF	TGTGCCAGCAGTTCCAGGGGGATAGGAGTGAACACTGAAGCTTTCTTT	TRBJ1-1	TRBV6-5	-	TRBD1
CASSLTGQGYTEAFF	TGTGCCAGCAGCTTAACGGGACAGGGATACACTGAAGCTTTCTTT	TRBJ1-1	TRBV7-3	-	TRBD1
CASSLGDSRSGNTIYF	TGTGCCAGCAGCTTGGGGGACAGTCGCTCTGGAAACACCATATATTTT	TRBJ1-3	TRBV5-5	-	TRBD1
CSVGDRGGTDTQYF	TGCAGCGTTGGGGACAGGGGAGGCACAGATACGCAGTATTTT	TRBJ2-3	TRBV29-1	-	TRBD1
CASSQPQGHHFDLYGYTF	TGCGCCAGCAGCCAACCCCAGGGCCACCACTTTGATCTCTATGGCTACACCTTC	TRBJ1-2	TRBV4-1	-	-
CATSATLRRNTIYF	TGTGCCACCAGTGCGACATTGAGAAGAAACACCATATATTTT	TRBJ1-3	TRBV24-1	-	-
CASSARRSGGAKTQYF	TGTGCCAGCAGCGCCCGCCGTAGCGGGGGGGCGAAGACCCAGTACTTC	TRBJ2-5	TRBV9	few	TRBD2
CASSPGEAGWSPLHF	TGTGCCAGCTCACCAGGGGAGGCAGGGTGGTCACCCCTCCACTTT	TRBJ1-6	TRBV18	-	-
CASSPLAGRTDTQYF	TGTGCCAGCAGTCCCCTGGCTGGGCGCACAGATACGCAGTATTTT	TRBJ2-3	TRBV11-2	-	-
CASSIKGALDNEQFF	TGTGCCAGTAGTATCAAGGGGGCGCTGGACAATGAGCAGTTCTTC	TRBJ2-1	TRBV19	-	TRBD1
CASASGGVDEQYF	TGTGCCAGCGCCTCCGGGGGGGTGGACGAGCAGTACTTC	TRBJ2-7	TRBV7-9	-	TRBD2
CASSPRRSSGGMYEQYF	TGTGCCAGCTCACCTCGCCGCTCTAGCGGGGGGATGTACGAGCAGTACTTC	TRBJ2-7	TRBV18	once	TRBD2
CASSSEGTGNTDTQYF	TGCGCCAGCAGCTCAGAAGGGACAGGGAACACAGATACGCAGTATTTT	TRBJ2-3	TRBV5-1	once	TRBD1
CASSLELGSSYEQYF	TGTGCCAGCAGCTTAGAGCTAGGGAGCTCCTACGAGCAGTACTTC	TRBJ2-7	TRBV7-6	many	-
CASSFAGGGHEQFF	TGTGCCAGCAGCTTTGCGGGGGGCGGTCATGAGCAGTTCTTC	TRBJ2-1	TRBV11-1	-	TRBD2
CASSMGAVAPQETQYF	TGTGCCAGTAGTATGGGTGCAGTAGCCCCTCAAGAGACCCAGTACTTC	TRBJ2-5	TRBV19	-	-
CASSVGGAGETQYF	TGCGCCAGCAGCGTCGGGGGGGCCGGAGAGACCCAGTACTTC	TRBJ2-5	TRBV5-1	-	TRBD2
CASSLVLSTEAFF	TGTGCCAGCAGCTTAGTCCTGAGCACTGAAGCTTTCTTT	TRBJ1-1	TRBV7-9	-	-
CAISGGQGGTDTQYF	TGTGCCATCAGTGGGGGACAGGGGGGCACAGATACGCAGTATTTT	TRBJ2-3	TRBV10-3	-	TRBD1
CASSSGTGGFDEQYF	TGTGCCAGCTCAAGCGGGACAGGGGGTTTCGACGAGCAGTACTTC	TRBJ2-7	TRBV18	-	TRBD1
CASSLYPYQPQHF	TGTGCCAGCAGTTTATATCCGTATCAGCCCCAGCATTTT	TRBJ1-5	TRBV27	-	-
CASSSGPGTGWTDTQYF	TGTGCCAGCAGTTCAGGACCCGGGACAGGGTGGACAGATACGCAGTATTTT	TRBJ2-3	TRBV27	-	TRBD1
CASSSGQGDISYNEQFF	TGTGCCAGCAGCTCCGGACAGGGCGATATTTCCTACAATGAGCAGTTCTTC	TRBJ2-1	TRBV7-3	-	TRBD1
CASRGRSTDTQYF	TGTGCCTCCAGGGGCCGTAGCACAGATACGCAGTATTTT	TRBJ2-3	TRBV6-5	-	-
CASSQDSGGRGVYNSPLHF	TGTGCCAGCAGCCAAGATTCCGGGGGGAGGGGGGTCTATAATTCACCCCTCCACTTT	TRBJ1-6	TRBV4-2	-	-
CASTRRQGEKLFF	TGTGCCAGCACCCGTCGACAGGGCGAAAAACTGTTTTTT	TRBJ1-4	TRBV2	-	TRBD1
CASSPSGGAANTEAFF	TGTGCCAGCAGCCCCTCAGGAGGGGCGGCGAACACTGAAGCTTTCTTT	TRBJ1-1	TRBV11-3	-	-
CASSPVDRGWTEAFF	TGTGCCAGCAGCCCAGTAGACAGGGGCTGGACTGAAGCTTTCTTT	TRBJ1-1	TRBV14	once	TRBD1
CASAIGRDQPQHF	TGTGCCAGCGCGATTGGGAGGGACCAGCCCCAGCATTTT	TRBJ1-5	TRBV27	-	-
CASRSTPGQSYGYTF	TGTGCCAGCAGATCCACACCGGGACAGTCCTATGGCTACACCTTC	TRBJ1-2	TRBV27	-	TRBD1
CASSQEGGTGGGYTF	TGCGCCAGCAGCCAAGAAGGCGGGACCGGGGGTGGCTACACCTTC	TRBJ1-2	TRBV4-3	-	-